This T cell receptor (beta chain) was sequenced in a study of blood T cell repertoires in COVID-19 (dated by TCRdb to 2018 to 2021). Looking at the study overall: Samples from collaborators originated in the United States, Italy and Spain and spanned both the acute and convalescent phases of COVID-19. Deeply sampled blood TCRbeta repertoires from subjects exposed to, actively infected with, or recovered from COVID-19 were included in the dataset. The samples were drawn from the first 160 participants of the ongoing ImmuneRACE study and from 1,254 subjects provided by 6 global collaborators. A freely available public database, intended as a resource for researchers studying the immune response to SARS-CoV-2, is where the repertoires were released. The sample metadata nearly always contained a de-identified subject ID, COVID-19 status, age in years and sex. HLA class I and class II types, where available, came from metadata supplied by the sample provider rather than from assay-based typing. The material from the prospective study consisted of cDNA or gDNA derived from T cells, B-cell-depleted T cells, or PBMCs. Overall study results and their limits: How much clinical and demographic metadata was included differed by source and by participant, and the metadata was provided uncurated.

The germline V gene sets CDR1 to SQVTM and CDR2 to ANQGSEA. V loses 5 bases, J loses 9 bases, and the germline ends lie 8 bases apart. The cysteine opens and the phenylalanine closes a CDR3 of 11 amino acids. Of the read, only the CDR3 DNA is kept; its 33 bases are in frame from base 1. TCRbeta CDR3 regions were amplified from genomic DNA by means of the immunoSEQ Assay, a bias-controlled multiplex PCR. Concerning the study's data processing: Nucleated cell counts per sample were estimated from amplification of reference gene primers within the assay. To quantify the absolute abundance of each unique TCRbeta CDR3 rearrangement, sequence reads were collapsed and filtered. For each sample, productive Simpson clonality was calculated by taking the square root of Simpson's diversity index across productive rearrangements. TCRdb limited this immuneACCESS table to in-frame rearrangements with V and J called. A share of clones is missing; checked studies link under half to unresolved V genes, and the rest is unexplained. The V and J calls and the clone size are those of that table, but D and trimming were determined from the DNA. The sample table contains some 190,000 clones; only one count was recorded for approximately 83% of them. The ten biggest clones cover roughly 9.7% of the sample.

Each collaborating institution followed its own protocols to collect whole blood in K2EDTA tubes. For TCRbeta analysis, collaborators shipped samples in one of three forms: frozen whole blood, isolated PBMCs, or DNA extracted from either of those sample types. This clone has just a few counts. Its antigen remains unidentified. No quality values exist for individual bases; no much larger clone is one base distant. The origin of this receptor is a human donor with active or convalescent COVID-19. The donor label of this sample is uncertain. The sequence is built from TRBV29-1 and TRBJ1-6, with the identity of the D gene unclear. The sequencing input was peripheral blood. In nucleotide form, the sequence is TGCAGCGTTTTTGAGAGTTCACCCCTCCACTTT. Its protein is CSVFESSPLHF.